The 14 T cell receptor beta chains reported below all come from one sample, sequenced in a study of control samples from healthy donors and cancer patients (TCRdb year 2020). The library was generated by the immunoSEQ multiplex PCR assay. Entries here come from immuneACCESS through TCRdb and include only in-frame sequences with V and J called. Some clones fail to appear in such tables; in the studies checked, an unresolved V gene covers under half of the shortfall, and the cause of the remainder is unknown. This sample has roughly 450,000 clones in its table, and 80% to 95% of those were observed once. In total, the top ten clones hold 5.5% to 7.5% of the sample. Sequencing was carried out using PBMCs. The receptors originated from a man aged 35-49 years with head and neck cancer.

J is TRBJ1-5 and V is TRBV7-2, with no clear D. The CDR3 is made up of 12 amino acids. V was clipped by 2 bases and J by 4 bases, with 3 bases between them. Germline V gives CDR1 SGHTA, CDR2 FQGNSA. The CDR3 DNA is TGTGCCAGCAGCTTATTAAATCAGCCCCAGCATTTT. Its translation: CASSLLNQPQHF. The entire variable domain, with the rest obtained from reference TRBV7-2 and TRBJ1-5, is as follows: GAGVSQSPSNKVTEKGKDVELRCDPISGHTALYWYRQSLGQGLEFLIYFQGNSAPDKSGLPSDRFSAERTGGSVSTLTIQRTQQEDSAVYLCASSLLNQPQHFGDGTRLSIL.

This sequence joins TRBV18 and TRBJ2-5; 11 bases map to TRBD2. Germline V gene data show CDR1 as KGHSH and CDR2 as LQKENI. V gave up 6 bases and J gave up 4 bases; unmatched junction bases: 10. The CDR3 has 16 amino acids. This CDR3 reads CASSRLSGRGGETQYF. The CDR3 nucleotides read TGTGCCAGCTCTCGCCTTAGCGGGAGGGGAGGAGAGACCCAGTACTTC.

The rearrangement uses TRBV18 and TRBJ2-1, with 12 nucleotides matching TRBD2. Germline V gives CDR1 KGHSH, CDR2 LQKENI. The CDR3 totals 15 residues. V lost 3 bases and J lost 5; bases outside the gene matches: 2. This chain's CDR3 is CASSPPSGRDNEQFF. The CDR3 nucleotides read TGTGCCAGCTCACCCCCTAGCGGGAGGGACAATGAGCAGTTCTTC.

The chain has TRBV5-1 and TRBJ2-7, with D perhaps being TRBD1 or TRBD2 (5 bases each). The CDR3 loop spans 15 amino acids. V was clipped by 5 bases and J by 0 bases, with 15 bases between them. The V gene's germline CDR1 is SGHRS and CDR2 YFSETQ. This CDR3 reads CASRSIAGSSYEQYF. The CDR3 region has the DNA TGCGCCAGCAGGTCAATTGCAGGGAGCTCCTACGAGCAGTACTTC. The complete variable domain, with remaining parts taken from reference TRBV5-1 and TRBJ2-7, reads KAGVTQTPRYLIKTRGQQVTLSCSPISGHRSVSWYQQTPGQGLQFLFEYFSETQRNKGNFPGRFSGRQFSNSRSEMNVSTLELGDSALYLCASRSIAGSSYEQYFGPGTRLTVT.

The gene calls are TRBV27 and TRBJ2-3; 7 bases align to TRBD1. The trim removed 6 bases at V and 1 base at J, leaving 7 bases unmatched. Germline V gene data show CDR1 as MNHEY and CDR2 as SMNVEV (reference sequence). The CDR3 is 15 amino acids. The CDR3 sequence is CASSRGTAGTDTQYF. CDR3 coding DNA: TGTGCCAGCAGCCGTGGGACAGCCGGCACAGATACGCAGTATTTT.

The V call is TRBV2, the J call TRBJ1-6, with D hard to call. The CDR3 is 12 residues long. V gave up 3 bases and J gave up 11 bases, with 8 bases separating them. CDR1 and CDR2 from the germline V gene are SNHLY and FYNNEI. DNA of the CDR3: TGTGCCAGCAGTGAGCCAGAAGCACCCCTCCACTTT. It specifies CASSEPEAPLHF.

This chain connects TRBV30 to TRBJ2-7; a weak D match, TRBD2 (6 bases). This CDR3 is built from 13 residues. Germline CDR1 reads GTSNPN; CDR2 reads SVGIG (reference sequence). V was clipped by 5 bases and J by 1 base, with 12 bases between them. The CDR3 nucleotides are TGTGCCTGGTCGACTAGGGAATCCTACGAGCAGTACTTC. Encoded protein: CAWSTRESYEQYF. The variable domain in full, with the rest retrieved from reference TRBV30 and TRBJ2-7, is SQTIHQWPATLVQPVGSPLSLECTVEGTSNPNLYWYRQAAGRGLQLLFYSVGIGQISSEVPQNLSASRPQDRQFILSSKKLLLSDSGFYLCAWSTRESYEQYFGPGTRLTVT.

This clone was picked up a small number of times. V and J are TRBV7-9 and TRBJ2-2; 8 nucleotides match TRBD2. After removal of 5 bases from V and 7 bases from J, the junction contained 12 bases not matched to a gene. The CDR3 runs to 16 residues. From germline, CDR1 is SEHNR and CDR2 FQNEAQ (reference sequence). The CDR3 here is CASSVPGLDENGELFF. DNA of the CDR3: TGTGCCAGCAGCGTCCCGGGACTAGATGAGAACGGGGAGCTGTTTTTT.

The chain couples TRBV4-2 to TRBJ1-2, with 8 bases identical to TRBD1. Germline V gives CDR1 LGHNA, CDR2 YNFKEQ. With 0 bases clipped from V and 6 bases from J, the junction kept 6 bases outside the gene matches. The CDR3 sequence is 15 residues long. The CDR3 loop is CASSQDQDRAHGYTF. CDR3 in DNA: TGTGCCAGCAGCCAAGATCAGGACAGGGCGCATGGCTACACCTTC.

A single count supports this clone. DNA of the CDR3: TGTGCCAGCAGCTTGCGCGGGAGTTACGAGCAGTACTTC. Its translation: CASSLRGSYEQYF. The V gene is TRBV5-6, the J gene TRBJ2-7; 7 nucleotides line up with TRBD2. Looked up from germline, CDR1 is SGHDT and CDR2 is YYEEEE. The CDR3 is 13 amino acids. Germline trimming cut 1 base from V and 4 bases from J; bases unmatched to any gene: 2.

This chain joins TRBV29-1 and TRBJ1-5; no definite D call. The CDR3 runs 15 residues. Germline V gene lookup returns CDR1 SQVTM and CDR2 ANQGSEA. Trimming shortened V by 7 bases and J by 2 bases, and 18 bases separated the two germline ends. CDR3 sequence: CSAPRGEFGNQPQHF. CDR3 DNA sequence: TGCAGCGCCCCGCGCGGGGAGTTCGGCAATCAGCCCCAGCATTTT.

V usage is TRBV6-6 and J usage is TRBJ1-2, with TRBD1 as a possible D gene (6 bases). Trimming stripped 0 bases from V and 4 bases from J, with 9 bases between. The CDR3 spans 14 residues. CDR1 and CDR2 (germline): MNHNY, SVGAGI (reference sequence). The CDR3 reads CASSYSQGSYGYTF. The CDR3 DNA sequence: TGTGCCAGCAGTTACTCGCAGGGGAGCTATGGCTACACCTTC.

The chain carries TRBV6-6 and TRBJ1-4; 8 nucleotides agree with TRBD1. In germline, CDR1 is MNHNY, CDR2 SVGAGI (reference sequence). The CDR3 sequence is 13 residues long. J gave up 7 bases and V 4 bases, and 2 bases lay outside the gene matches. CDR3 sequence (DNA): TGTGCCAGCAGTTTCGACAGGGGTGAAAAACTGTTTTTT. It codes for CASSFDRGEKLFF.

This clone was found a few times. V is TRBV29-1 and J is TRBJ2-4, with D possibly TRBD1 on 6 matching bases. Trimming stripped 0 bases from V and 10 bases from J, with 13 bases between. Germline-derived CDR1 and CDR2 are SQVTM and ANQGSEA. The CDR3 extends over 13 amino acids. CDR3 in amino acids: CSVEDKGVPIQYF. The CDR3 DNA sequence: TGCAGCGTTGAAGATAAGGGGGTCCCAATTCAGTACTTC.